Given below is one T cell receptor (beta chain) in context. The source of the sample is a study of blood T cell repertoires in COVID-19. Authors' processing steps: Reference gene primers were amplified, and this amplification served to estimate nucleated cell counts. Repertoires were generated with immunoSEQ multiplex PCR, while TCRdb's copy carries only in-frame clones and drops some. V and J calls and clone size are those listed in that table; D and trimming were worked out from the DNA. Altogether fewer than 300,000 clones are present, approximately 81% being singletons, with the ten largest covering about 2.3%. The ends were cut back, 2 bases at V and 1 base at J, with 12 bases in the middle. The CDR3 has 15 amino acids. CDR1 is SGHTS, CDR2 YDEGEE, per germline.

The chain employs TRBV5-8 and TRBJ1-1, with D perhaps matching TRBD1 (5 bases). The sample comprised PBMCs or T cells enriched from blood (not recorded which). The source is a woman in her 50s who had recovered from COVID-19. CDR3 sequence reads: CASSFWWRGNTEAFF. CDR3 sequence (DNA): TGTGCCAGCAGCTTTTGGTGGAGGGGGAACACTGAAGCTTTCTTT.